Below, 21 T cell receptor beta chains from the same sample are listed, as sequenced in a study of neurological immune-mediated disorders. MiXCR was run by TCRdb on the 5' RACE reads, yielding one entry per CDR3 protein. Counted here are roughly 76,000 distinct CDR3 sequences, less than 15% occurring once; the ten biggest clones make up 6.5% to 8%. Sequenced input: PBMCs. These receptors were taken from a woman between 45 and 60 years old in good health.

This clonotype was counted many times. The rearrangement links TRBV10-3 to TRBJ1-5; D is undetermined. The V gene's germline CDR1 is ENHRY and CDR2 SYGVKD. V lost 0 bases and J 2 bases, leaving 11 bases between the germline ends. This CDR3 is built from 16 residues. In DNA, the CDR3 is TGTGCCATCAGTGAGTCAGGAGTGTGGGGCAATCAGCCCCAGCATTTT. This codes for CAISESGVWGNQPQHF.

J is TRBJ2-5 and V is TRBV6-6; D is undetermined. The germline V gene encodes CDR1 MNHNY and CDR2 SVGAGI (reference sequence). The ends were cut back, 6 bases at V and 5 bases at J, with 7 bases in the middle. The length of the CDR3 is 11 residues. The CDR3 sequence: CASSSYETQYF. In DNA form, the CDR3 reads TGTGCCAGCAGCTCTTACGAGACCCAGTACTTC.

This clonotype has a count of ten or more. This chain connects TRBV29-1 to TRBJ2-2, with 10 nucleotides matching TRBD2. Germline CDR1 and CDR2: SQVTM and ANQGSEA. This CDR3 is 13 amino acids long. J was trimmed by 5 bases and V by 4 bases; bases with no gene match: 1. CDR3 protein: CSVGTSGTGELFF. CDR3 sequence (DNA): TGCAGCGTTGGGACTAGCGGAACCGGGGAGCTGTTTTTT.

In its sample, this clonotype was seen a few times. V is TRBV7-6 and J is TRBJ2-2; 7 nucleotides line up with TRBD2. CDR1 SGHVS and CDR2 FNYEAQ come from the germline V gene. The CDR3 loop spans 15 amino acids. J gave up 2 bases and V 5 bases, and 5 bases lay outside the gene matches. The CDR3 DNA is TGTGCCAGCAGCCCGCGGGGGACCAACACCGGGGAGCTGTTTTTT. Amino acids: CASSPRGTNTGELFF. The whole variable domain, remainder taken from reference TRBV7-6 and TRBJ2-2, is GAGVSQSPRYKVTKRGQDVALRCDPISGHVSLYWYRQALGQGPEFLTYFNYEAQQDKSGLPNDRFSAERPEGSISTLTIQRTEQRDSAMYRCASSPRGTNTGELFFGEGSRLTVL.

This clonotype appeared many times. V gene TRBV5-1 combines with J gene TRBJ2-3; weak D call: TRBD2 (5 bases). Germline V CDR1 and CDR2: SGHRS, YFSETQ. V shed 6 bases and J shed 7 bases, with 12 bases lying between them. The CDR3 loop spans 12 amino acids. The chain's CDR3 is CASNEGMNTQYF. The CDR3 bases are TGCGCCAGCAATGAGGGTATGAATACGCAGTATTTT.

This clonotype was detected ten times or more. CDR3 bases: TGCGCCAGCAGCCCAGCTCTGGGGGCCAACGTCCTGACTTTC. Protein: CASSPALGANVLTF. The chain uses TRBV5-1 and TRBJ2-6; D is unclear. CDR3 length: 14 amino acids. Per the germline V gene, CDR1 is SGHRS and CDR2 is YFSETQ. V lost 4 bases and J 4 bases, leaving 9 bases between the germline ends.

V usage is TRBV10-1 and J usage is TRBJ2-1; 10 nucleotides match TRBD2. V dropped 4 bases and J dropped 1; count of bases not matched to a gene: 4. Per germline, CDR1 WNHNN and CDR2 SYGVQD (reference sequence). The CDR3 spans 16 residues. The CDR3 nucleotides are TGCGCCAGCAGTGGGGTAGCGGGAGGTTCCTACAATGAGCAGTTCTTC. It yields the protein CASSGVAGGSYNEQFF.

In this sample, this clonotype turned up many times. The V gene is TRBV15, the J gene TRBJ1-1; D possibly corresponds to TRBD1 (6 bases). Germline V lookup: CDR1 LNHNV, CDR2 YYDKDF (reference sequence). V shed 0 bases and J shed 5 bases, with 13 bases lying between them. The CDR3 has 15 amino acids. The CDR3 DNA is TGTGCCACCAGCAGAGAGTTGGCAAGGGGGACTGAAGCTTTCTTT. Protein product: CATSRELARGTEAFF.

Ten or more counts support this clonotype. The chain links TRBV5-1 to TRBJ2-5; 7 bases align to TRBD2. V lost 9 bases, J lost 4 bases, and 12 bases stayed unmatched. The CDR3 has 14 amino acids. From germline, CDR1 is SGHRS and CDR2 YFSETQ. CDR3 DNA sequence: TGCGCCACCCAAACAGCGGGGAGCGGAGAGACCCAGTACTTC. Its protein product is CATQTAGSGETQYF.

This clonotype was seen many times. The rearrangement uses TRBV7-9 and TRBJ1-1, with a possible D match to TRBD1 (6 bases). This CDR3 spans 18 amino acids. V lost 5 bases and J 1 base, leaving 23 bases between the germline ends. The germline V gene encodes CDR1 SEHNR and CDR2 FQNEAQ (reference sequence). The CDR3 here is CASSPAGGTGPGNTEAFF. CDR3 coding DNA: TGTGCCAGCAGCCCAGCGGGGGGAACAGGGCCCGGGAACACTGAAGCTTTCTTT.

This clonotype was seen many times. The CDR3 region is CASSLGVASGTEAFF. Written as DNA, the CDR3 is TGCGCCAGCAGCTTGGGCGTCGCATCGGGCACTGAAGCTTTCTTT. The genes are TRBV5-1 and TRBJ1-1, with D unresolved. CDR3 length: 15 residues. Trimming took 0 bases from V and 4 from J, leaving 13 bases between them. Germline V CDR1 and CDR2: SGHRS, YFSETQ.

This clonotype has more than one count but fewer than ten. A much larger clone differs by one base, so this may be a read error. V gene TRBV20-1 combines with J gene TRBJ1-5; the D is unclear. The CDR3 has 15 amino acids. CDR1 is DFQATT and CDR2 is SNEGSKA in the germline V gene (reference sequence). V was cut by 7 bases and J by 3 bases, with 19 bases left in between. The CDR3 reads CSVLKAGNPNQPQHF. DNA of the CDR3: TGCAGTGTCCTAAAGGCGGGGAACCCCAATCAGCCCCAGCATTTT.

This clonotype was counted many times. The V gene is TRBV7-9, the J gene TRBJ1-1, with 8 bases matching TRBD1. The V and J ends lost 5 bases and 4 bases, in that order; junction bases with no gene match: 3. In germline, CDR1 is SEHNR, CDR2 FQNEAQ (reference sequence). The CDR3 has 13 residues. The CDR3 reads CASSRGQGTEAFF. CDR3 bases: TGTGCCAGCAGCCGTGGACAGGGCACTGAAGCTTTCTTT.

Ten or more counts support this clonotype. The chain is built from TRBV5-1 and TRBJ2-1; no definite D call. There are 13 residues in the CDR3. CDR1 SGHRS and CDR2 YFSETQ come from the germline V gene. Trimming took off 0 bases at V and 6 bases at J, with 7 bases between the two ends. CDR3 region: CASSLEAINEQFF. DNA for the CDR3: TGCGCCAGCAGCTTGGAAGCGATCAATGAGCAGTTCTTC.

This clonotype was detected many times. The rearrangement joins TRBV5-1 to TRBJ2-7; D may be TRBD1 (6 bases). The germline V gene encodes CDR1 SGHRS and CDR2 YFSETQ. The V and J ends lost 3 bases and 6 bases respectively, with 13 bases between them. The CDR3 is 13 amino acids. CDR3 region: CASSSRTGLEQYF. DNA of the CDR3: TGCGCCAGCAGCTCCCGAACAGGGCTCGAGCAGTACTTC.

Remarks on this clonotype: A read error may explain this, as a much larger clone is one base away. CDR3 in amino acids: CASCPAGTGNNQPQHF. In nucleotides, the CDR3 is TGCGCCAGCTGCCCGGCAGGGACAGGGAACAATCAGCCCCAGCATTTT. The gene calls are TRBV5-1 and TRBJ1-5; TRBD1 aligns across 9 bases. Trimming took 7 bases from V and 3 from J; bases not matched to a gene: 11. The CDR3 has 16 residues. Germline V gene sequence: CDR1 SGHRS, CDR2 YFSETQ.

In its sample, this clonotype was seen many times. The chain couples TRBV5-6 to TRBJ2-7, with 7 bases that match TRBD2. The CDR3 is 15 residues long. Germline V gene lookup returns CDR1 SGHDT and CDR2 YYEEEE. Unmatched junction bases numbered 13, after V lost 4 bases and J lost 6 bases. Here the CDR3 DNA reads TGTGCCAGCAGCCCCACGGGGGACTATGCACTCGAGCAGTACTTC. As protein: CASSPTGDYALEQYF.

This clonotype appeared many times. V gene TRBV12-3 or TRBV12-4 combines with J gene TRBJ1-1, with TRBD1 matching over 7 bases. Trimming took 3 bases from V and 6 from J; bases not matched to a gene: 13. CDR3 size: 16 residues. The chain's CDR3 is CASSLYVTGERAEAFF. The CDR3 coding sequence is TGTGCCAGCAGTTTGTATGTAACAGGGGAAAGGGCTGAAGCTTTCTTT.

As for this clonotype: A read error may be the cause here, since a much bigger clone is one base away. J is TRBJ2-2 and V is TRBV5-1; D ambiguous. This CDR3 contains 15 residues. Per germline, CDR1 SGHRS and CDR2 YFSETQ. The CDR3 spells CASSLVQVYTRELFF. The CDR3 region has the DNA TGCGCCAGCAGCTTGGTCCAGGTATACACCAGGGAGCTGTTTTTT.

This clonotype appeared many times. J is TRBJ2-2 and V is TRBV2, with TRBD2 identical over 9 bases. CDR1 and CDR2 (germline): SNHLY, FYNNEI. V dropped 7 bases and J dropped 7; count of bases not matched to a gene: 13. The CDR3 is 16 amino acids. CDR3: CASNRGGTSFLGELFF. The DNA for the CDR3 is TGTGCCAGCAATCGGGGCGGGACTAGCTTTCTCGGGGAGCTGTTTTTT. Combining the CDR3 with reference TRBV2 and TRBJ2-2 gives the whole variable domain EPEVTQTPSHQVTQMGQEVILRCVPISNHLYFYWYRQILGQKVEFLVSFYNNEISEKSEIFDDQFSVERPDGSNFTLKIRSTKLEDSAMYFCASNRGGTSFLGELFFGEGSRLTVL.

This clonotype was observed many times. The junction differs from germline at one of its ends, possibly a read error. This chain joins TRBV7-9 and TRBJ1-2, with 8 bases matching TRBD1. The CDR3 has 14 amino acids. The germline V gene has CDR1 SEHNR and CDR2 FQNEAQ (reference sequence). This CDR3 reads CASRLGTGQDGYTF. Here the CDR3 DNA reads TGTGCCAGCAGGTTAGGGACAGGCCAGGATGGCTACACCTTC.